The present entry profiles one T cell receptor beta chain with its context. What it recognizes is unknown. The record originates from a study of cytomegalovirus exposure and HLA in healthy donors. About the study: As an earlier analysis found, roughly 180 million T cells yielded 117 million unique TCR beta sequences. Around 80 million unique TCR sequences came from HLA-typed donors in an early release. Overall study results and limits: The study reported that TCR beta sequences accurately predicted HLA-A and HLA-B alleles in most subjects.

The PCR made use of 60 Vbeta and 13 Jbeta primers. TCRdb keeps only in-frame clones here, not all; method: immunoSEQ multiplex PCR. The repertoire holds around 140,000 clones, with about 78% as singletons. The receptor was isolated from a female donor in good health and CMV-seronegative. The sample consisted of PBMCs.

CDR3 sequence (DNA): TGCGCCAGCAGCCTGCTCCTCGGACAGGGAAGCTCCTACGAGCAGTACTTC. Protein product: CASSLLLGQGSSYEQYF. The V and J genes are TRBV5-1 and TRBJ2-7, with 8 positions matching TRBD1. The germline V gene encodes CDR1 SGHRS and CDR2 YFSETQ. Germline trimming cut 4 bases from V and 0 bases from J; bases unmatched to any gene: 12. The CDR3 consists of 17 residues. Based on the CDR3 plus reference TRBV5-1 and TRBJ2-7, the full variable domain is KAGVTQTPRYLIKTRGQQVTLSCSPISGHRSVSWYQQTPGQGLQFLFEYFSETQRNKGNFPGRFSGRQFSNSRSEMNVSTLELGDSALYLCASSLLLGQGSSYEQYFGPGTRLTVT.